Shown below are 4 T cell receptor beta chains from a single sample sequenced in a study of blood T cells in healthy people across ages. A J-beta primer mix and a sample-barcoded 5' primer were used in a second PCR of roughly 6 to 11 cycles. One entry per CDR3 protein results from TCRdb running MiXCR on the 5' RACE reads. The sample carries about a million distinct CDR3 sequences, more than 30% recorded once. The sequenced sample consisted of blood. These TCRs come from a man between 18 and 29 years old in good health.

The chain employs TRBV6-6 and TRBJ1-1; D gene unclear. The CDR3 is 13 amino acids. Deletions cut 8 bases from V and 0 bases from J, with 10 bases between. Germline CDR1 MNHNY, CDR2 SVGAGI (reference sequence). In nucleotides, the CDR3 is TGTGCCAGCCAGTTACAGATGAACACTGAAGCTTTCTTT. This codes for CASQLQMNTEAFF.

The chain has TRBV7-2 and TRBJ2-3; 7 bases line up with TRBD2. Germline-derived CDR1 and CDR2 are SGHTA and FQGNSA. The V segment lost 7 bases and the J segment 2 bases; nucleotides outside the gene matches: 6. The CDR3 covers 14 residues. The CDR3 coding sequence is TGTGCCAGCACCCGGGACTACCTCACAGATACGCAGTATTTT. It is translated as CASTRDYLTDTQYF.

This chain uses TRBV4-2 with TRBJ2-2; the match to TRBD1 covers 9 bases. CDR1 LGHNA and CDR2 YNFKEQ come from the germline V gene. The CDR3 extends over 16 amino acids. J gave up 6 bases and V 0 bases, and 5 bases lay outside the gene matches. CDR3 in DNA: TGTGCCAGCAGCCAAGAGGGGACAGGGTTGGCCGGGGAGCTGTTTTTT. Amino acids: CASSQEGTGLAGELFF.

The chain's CDR3 is CASSPTEGIAAEAFF. Written as DNA, the CDR3 is TGTGCCAGCAGCCCGACGGAGGGGATCGCGGCTGAAGCTTTCTTT. V gene TRBV12-3 or TRBV12-4 combines with J gene TRBJ1-1, with D possibly TRBD1 on 5 matching bases. Trimming took 6 bases from V and 6 from J, leaving 20 bases between them. CDR3 length: 15 amino acids.